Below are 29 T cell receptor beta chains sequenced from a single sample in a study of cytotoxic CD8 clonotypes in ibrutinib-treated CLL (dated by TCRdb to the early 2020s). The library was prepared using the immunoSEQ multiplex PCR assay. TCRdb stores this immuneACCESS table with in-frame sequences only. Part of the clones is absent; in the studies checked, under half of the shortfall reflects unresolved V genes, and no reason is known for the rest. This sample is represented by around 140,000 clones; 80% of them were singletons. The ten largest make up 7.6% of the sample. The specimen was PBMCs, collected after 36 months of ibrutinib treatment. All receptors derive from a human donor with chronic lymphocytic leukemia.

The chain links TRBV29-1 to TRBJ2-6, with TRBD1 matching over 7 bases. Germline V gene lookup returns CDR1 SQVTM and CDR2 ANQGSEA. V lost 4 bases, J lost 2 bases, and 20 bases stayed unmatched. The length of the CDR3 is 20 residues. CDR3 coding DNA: TGCAGCGTTGGGGCAATCCTCGATGGACAGGCGATTCCTGGGGCCAACGTCCTGACTTTC. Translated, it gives CSVGAILDGQAIPGANVLTF.

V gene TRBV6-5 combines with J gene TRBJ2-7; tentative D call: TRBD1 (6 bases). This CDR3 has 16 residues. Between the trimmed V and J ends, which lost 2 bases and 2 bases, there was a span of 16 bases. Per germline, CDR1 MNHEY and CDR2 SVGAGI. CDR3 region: CASSYRGARGPYEQYF. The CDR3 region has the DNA TGTGCCAGCAGTTACCGTGGGGCCAGGGGTCCCTACGAGCAGTACTTC.

CDR3 in DNA: TGTGCCAGCCAAAGACCCCCAGGGTACACTGAAGCTTTCTTT. This encodes CASQRPPGYTEAFF. The V and J genes are TRBV6-1 and TRBJ1-1, with a possible D match to TRBD1 (5 bases). Trimming removed 8 bases from V and 3 bases from J, with 16 bases in between. The length of the CDR3 is 14 residues. Germline values: CDR1 MNHNS, CDR2 SASEGT.

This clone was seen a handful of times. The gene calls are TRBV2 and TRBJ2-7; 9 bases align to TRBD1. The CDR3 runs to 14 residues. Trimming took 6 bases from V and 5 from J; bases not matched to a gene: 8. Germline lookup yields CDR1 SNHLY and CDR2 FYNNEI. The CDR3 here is CASRGTGPTHEQYF. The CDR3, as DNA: TGTGCCAGCAGGGGGACAGGGCCCACCCACGAGCAGTACTTC.

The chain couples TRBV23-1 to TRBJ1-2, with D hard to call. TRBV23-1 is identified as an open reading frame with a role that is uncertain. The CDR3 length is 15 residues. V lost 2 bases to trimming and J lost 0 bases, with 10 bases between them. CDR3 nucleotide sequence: TGCGCCAGCAGTCAAAAGCCGGATCCTAACTATGGCTACACCTTC. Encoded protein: CASSQKPDPNYGYTF.

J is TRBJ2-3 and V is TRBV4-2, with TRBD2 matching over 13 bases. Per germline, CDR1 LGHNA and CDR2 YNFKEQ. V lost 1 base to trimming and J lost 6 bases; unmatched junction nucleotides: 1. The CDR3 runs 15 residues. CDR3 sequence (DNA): TGTGCCAGCAGCCAAGCGACTAGCGGGAGGGATACGCAGTATTTT. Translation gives CASSQATSGRDTQYF.

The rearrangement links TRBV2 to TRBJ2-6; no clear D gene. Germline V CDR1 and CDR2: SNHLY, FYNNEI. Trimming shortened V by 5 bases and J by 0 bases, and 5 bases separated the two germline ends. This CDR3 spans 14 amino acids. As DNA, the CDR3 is TGTGCCAGCAGTTACTACTCTGGGGCCAACGTCCTGACTTTC. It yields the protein CASSYYSGANVLTF.

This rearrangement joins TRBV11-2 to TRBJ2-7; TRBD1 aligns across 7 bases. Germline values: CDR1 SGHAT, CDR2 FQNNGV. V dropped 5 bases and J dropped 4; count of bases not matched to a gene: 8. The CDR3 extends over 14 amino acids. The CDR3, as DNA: TGTGCCAGCAGCCTACTTGGACAGGCGTACGAGCAGTACTTC. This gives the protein CASSLLGQAYEQYF.

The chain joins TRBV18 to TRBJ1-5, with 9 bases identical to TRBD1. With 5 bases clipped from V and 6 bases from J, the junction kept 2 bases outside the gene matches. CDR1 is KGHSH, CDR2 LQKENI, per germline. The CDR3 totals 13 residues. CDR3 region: CASSTDRGQPQHF. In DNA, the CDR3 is TGTGCCAGCTCAACGGACAGGGGTCAGCCCCAGCATTTT.

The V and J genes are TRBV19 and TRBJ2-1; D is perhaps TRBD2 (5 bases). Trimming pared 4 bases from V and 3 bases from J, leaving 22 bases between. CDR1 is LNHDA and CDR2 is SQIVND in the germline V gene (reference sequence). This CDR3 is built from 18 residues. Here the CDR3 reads CASSRVFDLAQIYNEQFF. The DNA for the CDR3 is TGTGCCAGTAGTAGAGTGTTCGACCTAGCCCAAATCTACAATGAGCAGTTCTTC.

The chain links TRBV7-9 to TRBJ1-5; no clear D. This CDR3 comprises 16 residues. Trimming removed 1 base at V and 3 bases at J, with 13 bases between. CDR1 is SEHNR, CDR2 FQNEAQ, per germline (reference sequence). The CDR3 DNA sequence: TGTGCCAGCAGCTTAGGCGCCGGCAGAACCAATCAGCCCCAGCATTTT. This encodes CASSLGAGRTNQPQHF.

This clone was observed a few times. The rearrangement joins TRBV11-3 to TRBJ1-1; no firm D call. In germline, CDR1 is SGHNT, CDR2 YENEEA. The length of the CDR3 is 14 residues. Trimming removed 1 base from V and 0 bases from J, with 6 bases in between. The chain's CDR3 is CASSLGGLNTEAFF. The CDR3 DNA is TGTGCCAGCAGCTTAGGGGGTTTGAACACTGAAGCTTTCTTT.

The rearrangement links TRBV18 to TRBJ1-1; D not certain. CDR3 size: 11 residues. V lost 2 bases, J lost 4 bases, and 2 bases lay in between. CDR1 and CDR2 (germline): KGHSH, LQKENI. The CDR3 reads CASSPGTEAFF. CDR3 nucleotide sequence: TGTGCCAGCTCACCAGGCACTGAAGCTTTCTTT.

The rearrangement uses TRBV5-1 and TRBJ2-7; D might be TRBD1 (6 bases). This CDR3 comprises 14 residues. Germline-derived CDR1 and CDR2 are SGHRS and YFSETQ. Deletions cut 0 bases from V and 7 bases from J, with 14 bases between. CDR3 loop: CASSLEQGTGEQYF. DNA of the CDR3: TGCGCCAGCAGCTTGGAACAGGGAACCGGAGAGCAGTACTTC.

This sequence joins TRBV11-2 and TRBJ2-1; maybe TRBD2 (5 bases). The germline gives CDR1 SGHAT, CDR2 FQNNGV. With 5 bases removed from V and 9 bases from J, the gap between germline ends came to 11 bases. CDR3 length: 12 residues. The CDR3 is CASSPEGVEQFF. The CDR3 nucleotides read TGTGCCAGCAGCCCCGAGGGAGTTGAGCAGTTCTTC. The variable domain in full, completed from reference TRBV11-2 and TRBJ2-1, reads EAGVAQSPRYKIIEKRQSVAFWCNPISGHATLYWYQQILGQGPKLLIQFQNNGVVDDSQLPKDRFSAERLKGVDSTLKIQPAKLEDSAVYLCASSPEGVEQFFGPGTRLTVL.

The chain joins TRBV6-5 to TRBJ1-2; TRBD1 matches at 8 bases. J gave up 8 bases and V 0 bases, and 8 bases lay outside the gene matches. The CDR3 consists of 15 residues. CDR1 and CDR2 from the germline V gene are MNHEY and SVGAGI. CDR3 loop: CASSYSARGLGGYTF. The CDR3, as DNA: TGTGCCAGCAGTTACTCGGCCAGGGGGCTCGGGGGCTACACCTTC.

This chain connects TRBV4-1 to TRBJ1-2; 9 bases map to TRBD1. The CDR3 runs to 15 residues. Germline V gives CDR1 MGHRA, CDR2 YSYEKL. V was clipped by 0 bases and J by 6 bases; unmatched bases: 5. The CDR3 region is CASSQEGGTGNGYTF. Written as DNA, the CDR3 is TGCGCCAGCAGCCAAGAAGGGGGGACAGGGAATGGCTACACCTTC.

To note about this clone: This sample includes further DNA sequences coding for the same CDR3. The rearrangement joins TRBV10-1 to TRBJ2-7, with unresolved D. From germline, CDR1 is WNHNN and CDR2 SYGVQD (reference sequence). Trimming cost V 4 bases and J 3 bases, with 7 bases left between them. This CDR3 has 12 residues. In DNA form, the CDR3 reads TGCGCCAGCAGTGGTGGGGACTACGAGCAGTACTTC. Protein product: CASSGGDYEQYF.

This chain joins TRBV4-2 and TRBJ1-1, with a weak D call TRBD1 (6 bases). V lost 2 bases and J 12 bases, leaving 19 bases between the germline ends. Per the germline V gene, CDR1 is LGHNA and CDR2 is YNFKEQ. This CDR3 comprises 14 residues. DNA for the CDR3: TGTGCCAGCAGCCAAACAGGGTTAAGTTTGTTCACTTTCTTT. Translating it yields CASSQTGLSLFTFF.

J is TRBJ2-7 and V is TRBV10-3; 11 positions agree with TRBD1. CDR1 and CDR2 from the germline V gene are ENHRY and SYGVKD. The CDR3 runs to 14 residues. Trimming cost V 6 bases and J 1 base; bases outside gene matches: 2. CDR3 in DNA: TGTGCCATCAGCGGGACAGGGGGTTCCTACGAGCAGTACTTC. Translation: CAISGTGGSYEQYF.

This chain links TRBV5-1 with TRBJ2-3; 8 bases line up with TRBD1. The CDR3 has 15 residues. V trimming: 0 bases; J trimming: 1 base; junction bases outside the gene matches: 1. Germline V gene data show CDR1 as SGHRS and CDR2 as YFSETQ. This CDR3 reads CASSLEQGGTDTQYF. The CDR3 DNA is TGCGCCAGCAGCTTGGAACAGGGGGGCACAGATACGCAGTATTTT.

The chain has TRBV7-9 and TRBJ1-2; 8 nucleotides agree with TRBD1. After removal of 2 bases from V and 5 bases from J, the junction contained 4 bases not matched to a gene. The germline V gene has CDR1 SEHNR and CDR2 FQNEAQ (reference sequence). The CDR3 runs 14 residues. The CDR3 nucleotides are TGTGCCAGCAGCTTAAAGGACAGGGAGTATGGCTACACCTTC. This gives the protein CASSLKDREYGYTF.

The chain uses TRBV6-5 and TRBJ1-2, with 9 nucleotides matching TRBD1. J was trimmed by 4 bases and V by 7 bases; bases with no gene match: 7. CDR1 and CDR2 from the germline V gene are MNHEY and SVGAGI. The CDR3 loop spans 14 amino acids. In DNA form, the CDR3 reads TGTGCCAGCAACCCGGGACAGGGTTCCTATGGCTACACCTTC. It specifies CASNPGQGSYGYTF.

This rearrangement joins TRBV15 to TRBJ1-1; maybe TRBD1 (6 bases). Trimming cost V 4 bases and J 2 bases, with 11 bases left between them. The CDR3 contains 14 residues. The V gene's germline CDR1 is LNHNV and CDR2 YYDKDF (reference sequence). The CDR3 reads CATSTRTVNTEAFF. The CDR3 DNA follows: TGTGCCACCAGCACCAGGACAGTTAACACTGAAGCTTTCTTT.

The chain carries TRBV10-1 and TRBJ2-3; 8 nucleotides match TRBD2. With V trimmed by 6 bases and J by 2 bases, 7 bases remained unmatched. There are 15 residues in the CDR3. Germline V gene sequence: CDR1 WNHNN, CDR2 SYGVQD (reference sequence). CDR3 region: CASSRTSRNTDTQYF. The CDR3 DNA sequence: TGCGCCAGCAGCCGGACTAGCAGAAACACAGATACGCAGTATTTT.

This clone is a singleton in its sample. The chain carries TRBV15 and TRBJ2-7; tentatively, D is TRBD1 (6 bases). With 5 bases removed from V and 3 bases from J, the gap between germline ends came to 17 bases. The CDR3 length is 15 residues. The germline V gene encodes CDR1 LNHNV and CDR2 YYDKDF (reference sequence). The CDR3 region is CATSGQGPLHYEQYF. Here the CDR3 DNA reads TGTGCCACCAGCGGTCAGGGGCCTCTCCACTACGAGCAGTACTTC.

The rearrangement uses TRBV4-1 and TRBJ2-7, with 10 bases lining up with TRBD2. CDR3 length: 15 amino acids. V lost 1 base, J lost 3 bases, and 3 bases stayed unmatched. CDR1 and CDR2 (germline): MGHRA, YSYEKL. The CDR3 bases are TGCGCCAGCAGCCAAGTACTAGCGGGGCTCTACGAGCAGTACTTC. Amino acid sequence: CASSQVLAGLYEQYF.

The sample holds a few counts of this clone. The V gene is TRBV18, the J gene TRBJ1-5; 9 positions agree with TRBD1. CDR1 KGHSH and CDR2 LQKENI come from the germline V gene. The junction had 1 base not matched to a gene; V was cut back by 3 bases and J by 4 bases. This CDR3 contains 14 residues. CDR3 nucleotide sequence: TGTGCCAGCTCACCTGGGACAGGGAATCAGCCCCAGCATTTT. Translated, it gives CASSPGTGNQPQHF. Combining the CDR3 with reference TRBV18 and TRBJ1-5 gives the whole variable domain NAGVMQNPRHLVRRRGQEARLRCSPMKGHSHVYWYRQLPEEGLKFMVYLQKENIIDESGMPKERFSAEFPKEGPSILRIQQVVRGDSAAYFCASSPGTGNQPQHFGDGTRLSIL.

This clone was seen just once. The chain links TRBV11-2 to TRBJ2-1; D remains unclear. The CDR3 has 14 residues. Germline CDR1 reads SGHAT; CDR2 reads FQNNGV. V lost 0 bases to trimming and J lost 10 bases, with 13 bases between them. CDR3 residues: CASSLDLASREQFF. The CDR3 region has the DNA TGTGCCAGCAGCTTAGATCTGGCTAGTCGGGAGCAGTTCTTC.